This is a list of T cell receptor beta chains from one sample in a study of cytomegalovirus exposure and HLA in healthy donors. Assay: immunoSEQ multiplex PCR; the TCRdb copy retains only in-frame clones and omits some. The sample contains over 80,000 clones, roughly three quarters of which appear only once. The source material was PBMCs. These TCRs come from a middle-aged man in good health and CMV-seronegative. The CDR3 runs from the conserved cysteine through the conserved F or W. D genes are given only for firm matches.

j_call v_call d_call cdr3_aa
TRBJ1-4 TRBV5-4 - CASSLVAGDEKLFF
TRBJ2-1 TRBV6-5 TRBD1 CASSGTGGSDEQFF
TRBJ1-4 TRBV6-1 - CASTRRSEANEKLFF
TRBJ2-1 TRBV7-6 TRBD1 CASSLVGTGVTDEQFF
TRBJ2-2 TRBV2 - CASSEALWAGTGELFF
TRBJ1-2 TRBV7-8 TRBD1 CASSLASTGVYGYTF
TRBJ1-2 TRBV23-1 - CASTPPQQGAGYTF
TRBJ1-2 TRBV27 TRBD1 CASSSQGNHGYTF
TRBJ2-7 TRBV7-9 - CSSSLGPEQYF
TRBJ1-5 TRBV6-1 - CASSGSFRGYQPQHF
TRBJ1-1 TRBV6-5 - CASSETRITEAFF
TRBJ2-7 TRBV4-1 TRBD1 CASSQDIPGQGHEQYF
TRBJ2-3 TRBV5-4 TRBD2 CASSLSAGGSTDTQYF
TRBJ2-5 TRBV5-1 TRBD2 CASSLVGGDQETQYF
TRBJ2-7 TRBV6-1 - CASTTNGVDYEQYF
TRBJ1-1 TRBV19 - CASSILTGTWTEAFF
TRBJ1-4 TRBV5-1 - CASSLGALQLVSEKLFF
TRBJ2-7 TRBV5-1 - CASRATGREQYF
TRBJ1-5 TRBV7-2 - CASSLLWGLDQPQHF
TRBJ2-1 TRBV5-1 TRBD2 CASSLGRGDPLSEQFF
TRBJ1-1 TRBV6-5 - CASSYGRGTEAFF
TRBJ1-3 TRBV27 - CASSLQGTGNTIYF
TRBJ1-1 TRBV6-1 TRBD1 CASCYRGDTEAFF
TRBJ1-2 TRBV6-1 - CATYRLGGQYGYTF
TRBJ2-7 TRBV7-9 - CASSLAHYEQYF
TRBJ2-3 TRBV7-6 TRBD1 CASSLDPTGASTDTQYF
TRBJ1-1 TRBV23-1 TRBD1 CASSHPDRGMNTEAFF
TRBJ1-5 TRBV7-2 - CASSLDLSNQPQHF
TRBJ1-5 TRBV10-2 - CASSDQAYSNQPQHF
TRBJ1-2 TRBV5-6 TRBD1 CASSLGTGTYLYGYTF
TRBJ1-1 TRBV2 - CASQTLAEAFF
TRBJ1-2 TRBV18 - CASGGATNYGYTF
TRBJ2-5 TRBV7-7 TRBD1 CASSPDRGRPETQYF
TRBJ2-5 TRBV11-2 - CASSSTRRLDLETQYF
TRBJ1-6 TRBV15 - CATSRESVEAYNSPLHF
TRBJ1-2 TRBV5-6 TRBD1 CASYIAGQANYGYTF
TRBJ1-6 TRBV5-1 - CASSLAGSSYNSPLHF
TRBJ2-5 TRBV6-4 TRBD1 CASSEGQGAETQYF
TRBJ2-3 TRBV7-2 - CASSRYSALTDTQYF
TRBJ1-6 TRBV9 - CASSPRESWETLHF
TRBJ1-5 TRBV2 TRBD1 CASIVDRGHQPQHF
TRBJ2-3 TRBV6-5 - CASIGGTDTQYF
TRBJ2-2 TRBV19 TRBD2 CASSIDLTSGGVTGELFF
TRBJ2-7 TRBV6-1 - CASSELGGSYEQYF
TRBJ1-1 TRBV11-3 - CASSTGGGMNTEAFF
TRBJ2-2 TRBV7-9 TRBD2 CASSPTSGVAGELFF
TRBJ1-1 TRBV19 - CASRRVGSGVNTEAFF
TRBJ2-7 TRBV6-5 TRBD2 CASSYGAGGPFYEQYF
TRBJ2-1 TRBV2 TRBD2 CASSEVAGGRNEQFF
TRBJ2-5 TRBV5-1 TRBD1 CASSPTGTGRETQYF